This TCR beta chain was sequenced in a study of blood T cell repertoires in COVID-19. Profiling relied on immunoSEQ multiplex PCR, and the TCRdb table lists in-frame clones only, not all of them. Of about 120,000 clones detected, more than 60% appear once; the ten largest clones hold 2% to 2.5%. This clonotype was sampled from a woman aged 70-85 years with acute or convalescent COVID-19. Sequenced material: peripheral blood.

CDR3 coding DNA: TGCGCCAGCAGCCCTAGCGGGGGGGCCGGGCCCTCTAGCACAGATACGCAGTATTTT. Translated, it gives CASSPSGGAGPSSTDTQYF. The rearrangement links TRBV5-1 to TRBJ2-3, with 12 bases matching TRBD2. The ends lost 4 bases at V and 0 bases at J; junction bases unmatched: 12. The germline CDR1 and CDR2 sequences are SGHRS and YFSETQ. The CDR3 consists of 19 residues.